What follows are 10 T cell receptor beta chains derived from one specimen sequenced in a study of T cell repertoires in cytomegalovirus infection. In TCRdb, the reads were re-called with MiXCR into one record per CDR3 protein. The sample comprises some 560,000 distinct CDR3 sequences, under 45% of which are singletons, and 48% rests with the top ten. The antigens these receptors bind are not known. This specimen consisted of cultured PBMCs, obtained from culture after CMV antigen stimulation. The receptors originated from a human donor in good health (CMV status not recorded). Some clones in this sample may be carry-over from other donors' samples.

This clonotype was observed a few times. One end of the junction varies from germline; a read error may be responsible. The chain joins TRBV19 to TRBJ1-5; possibly TRBD1 for D (5 bases). The CDR3 length is 14 residues. Germline V gene data show CDR1 as LNHDA and CDR2 as SQIVND (reference sequence). The CDR3 nucleotides read TGTGCCAGCAGTATACTGGGGGGCAATCAGCCCCAGCATTTT. This encodes CASSILGGNQPQHF.

CDR3 loop: CASSPPGAPYEQYF. The DNA for the CDR3 is TGTGCCAGCAGCCCACCCGGGGCCCCCTATGAGCAGTATTTT. The chain is built from TRBV7-2 and TRBJ2-3; D possibly uses TRBD1 or TRBD2 (5 bases each). Germline V gene sequence: CDR1 SGHTA, CDR2 FQGNSA. V shed 5 bases and J shed 11 bases, with 20 bases lying between them. This CDR3 is 14 amino acids long.

CDR3 in amino acids: CASSSGSLTDTQYF. CDR3 nucleotide sequence: TGTGCCAGCAGCTCCGGGAGCCTAACAGATACGCAGTATTTT. V and J are TRBV11-2 and TRBJ2-3, with a tentative D call TRBD2 (6 bases). The CDR3 is 14 residues long. The germline CDR1 and CDR2 sequences are SGHAT and FQNNGV. Trimming pared 4 bases from V and 3 bases from J, leaving 11 bases between.

Only a few counts were recorded for this clonotype. The chain employs TRBV5-5 and TRBJ2-2, with 8 bases identical to TRBD1. This CDR3 contains 14 residues. With V trimmed by 7 bases and J by 4 bases, 6 bases remained unmatched. Germline CDR1 is SGHKS and CDR2 is YYEKEE (reference sequence). The CDR3: CASQGQAATGELFF. CDR3 nucleotides: TGTGCCAGCCAGGGACAGGCTGCCACCGGGGAGCTGTTTTTT. The variable domain in full, with the rest retrieved from reference TRBV5-5 and TRBJ2-2, is DAGVTQSPTHLIKTRGQQVTLRCSPISGHKSVSWYQQVLGQGPQFIFQYYEKEERGRGNFPDRFSARQFPNYSSELNVNALLLGDSALYLCASQGQAATGELFFGEGSRLTVL.

V is TRBV20-1 and J is TRBJ2-5, with TRBD2 identical over 7 bases. The CDR3 has 13 amino acids. V dropped 5 bases and J dropped 2; count of bases not matched to a gene: 5. Germline V gene lookup returns CDR1 DFQATT and CDR2 SNEGSKA (reference sequence). In DNA, the CDR3 is TGCAGTGCTCGTCCGGGGGGACAAGAGACCCAGTACTTC. This sequence encodes CSARPGGQETQYF.

The CDR3 coding sequence is TGCGCCAGCAGCTACGGGACCCTTAATTCACCCCTCCACTTT. This encodes CASSYGTLNSPLHF. The rearrangement uses TRBV5-1 and TRBJ1-6, with a weak D call TRBD1 (5 bases). This CDR3 is 14 amino acids long. V was trimmed by 3 bases and J by 6 bases, leaving 10 bases between them. Germline V gene lookup returns CDR1 SGHRS and CDR2 YFSETQ.

The rearrangement links TRBV11-2 to TRBJ2-2, with 8 nucleotides matching TRBD1. This CDR3 region has 15 residues. Germline V lookup: CDR1 SGHAT, CDR2 FQNNGV. V was pared by 5 bases and J by 6 bases, with 8 bases of the junction left unmatched. The CDR3 region is CASSEGQARAGELFF. Here the CDR3 DNA reads TGTGCCAGCAGCGAGGGACAGGCCCGCGCCGGGGAGCTGTTTTTT.

This clonotype came up a few times. The chain couples TRBV7-2 to TRBJ1-2; D call uncertain. V was shortened by 3 bases and J by 1 base, with 15 bases between the two germline ends. Germline V lookup: CDR1 SGHTA, CDR2 FQGNSA. The CDR3 contains 16 residues. The CDR3 nucleotides are TGTGCCAGCAGCTTTAGTAGCAGGATGATTAACTATGGCTACACCTTC. Translating it yields CASSFSSRMINYGYTF.

This chain links TRBV20-1 with TRBJ2-3, with D unresolved. CDR3 size: 13 residues. V lost 3 bases and J 0 bases, leaving 7 bases between the germline ends. Germline V gene lookup returns CDR1 DFQATT and CDR2 SNEGSKA (reference sequence). The CDR3 coding sequence is TGCAGTGCTAGTTCTAGTAGCACAGATACGCAGTATTTT. Translated: CSASSSSTDTQYF.

The J gene is TRBJ2-7, the V gene TRBV6-1; D is unclear. The CDR3 has 13 amino acids. Deletions cut 6 bases from V and 3 bases from J, with 12 bases between. The germline V gene has CDR1 MNHNS and CDR2 SASEGT. The CDR3 spells CASRSVINYEQYF. The CDR3 DNA reads TGTGCCAGCAGATCAGTGATAAACTACGAGCAGTACTTC.